This TCR beta chain was captured by sequencing in a study of T cell changes during pregnancy in multiple sclerosis. The CDR3 loop spans 14 amino acids. V was pared by 6 bases and J by 4 bases, with 16 bases between. The V gene's germline CDR1 is SGHNT and CDR2 YYREEE (reference sequence). Sequencing used immunoSEQ multiplex PCR; TCRdb keeps in-frame clones, though not all of them. In the table there are about 40,000 clones, nearly 90% of which are singletons. V gene TRBV5-4 combines with J gene TRBJ2-5, with D possibly matching TRBD2 (7 bases). The source of this sequence is a female donor with multiple sclerosis, enrolled in a pregnancy study. The material was CD4+ T cells from peripheral blood mononuclear cells, obtained after pregnancy. CDR3 protein: CASKSGGPRETQYF. CDR3 DNA sequence: TGTGCCAGCAAGTCCGGGGGGCCCCGAGAGACCCAGTACTTC.